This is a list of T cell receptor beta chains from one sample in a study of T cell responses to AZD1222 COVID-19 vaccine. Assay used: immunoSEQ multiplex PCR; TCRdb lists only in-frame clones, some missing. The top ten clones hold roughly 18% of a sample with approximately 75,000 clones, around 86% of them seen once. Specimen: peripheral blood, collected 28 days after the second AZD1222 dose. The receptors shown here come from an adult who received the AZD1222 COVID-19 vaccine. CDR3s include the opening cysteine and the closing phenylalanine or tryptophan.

CASSTTGGYEQYF	TRBV5-1	13
CASNLGPRTGTEAFF	TRBV5-5	15
CASSLEAEHSYNSPLHF	TRBV5-5	17
CASSHHRFGYTF	TRBV28	12
CASRWAAPGYTF	TRBV6-5	12
CAWSPGGPSYEQYF	TRBV30	14
CASSLKTGQFSYGYTF	TRBV4-2	16
CASSQKVGSGNTIYF	TRBV3-1/TRBV3-2	15
CASGLREYGYTF	TRBV12-5	12
CASSLLGTEHNEQFF	TRBV11-2	15
CASSQRGGGYNEQFF	TRBV28	15
CASSLHRGGGRTGELFF	TRBV5-1	17
CASGLRPPNTGELFF	TRBV12-5	15
CATSSTGYGQYF	TRBV15	12
CASRFQGPSPGTEAFF	TRBV7-2	16
CATSPRVGGGSEQYF	TRBV27	15
CASSIDRSQPQHF	TRBV19	13
CASSLGAGMNEQFF	TRBV11-2	14
CASSFGLAGGETQYF	TRBV7-2	15
CASSVASGGAQDTQYF	TRBV9	16
CSVGYLGTKETQYF	TRBV29-1	14
CAWSADSNQPQHF	TRBV30	13
CASSPKYRGGSYGYTF	TRBV5-8	16
CASSTTGMETQYF	TRBV12-3/TRBV12-4	13
CASNPEAFF	TRBV10-2	9
CASSPGLVDEQFF	TRBV12-3/TRBV12-4	13
CASSQGFSMNTEAFF	TRBV4-2	15
CASSQVRSHTEAFF	TRBV3-1/TRBV3-2	14
CASSPGPKNTEAFF	TRBV5-5	14
CASSQVASYRYGYTF	TRBV3-1/TRBV3-2	15
CASSQGLQGADGYTF	TRBV5-5	15
CASSSRPSGGTDTQYF	TRBV2	16
CAWSSPGTGNEKLFF	TRBV30	15
CASSPIDRVVDEQFF	TRBV6-2/TRBV6-3	15
CASSLDWRGGYNEQFF	TRBV11-2	16
CASGRYTEAFF	TRBV27	11
CASSLGGIGTLHF	TRBV12-3/TRBV12-4	13
CASRSTAGGSKTQYF	TRBV3-1/TRBV3-2	15
CASRQRQTTIYF	TRBV12-2	12
CASSLARTAGQETQYF	TRBV7-2	16
CSVEEQGVTEAFF	TRBV29-1	13
CASSRNRGSGREQYF	TRBV18	15
CASSSGRDYGYTF	TRBV7-9	13
CASRDAGTGVHTF	TRBV6-5	13
CASSQGVSGGVQETQYF	TRBV4-1	17